This TCR beta chain was sequenced during a study of cytomegalovirus exposure and HLA in healthy donors. This PCR relied on a set of 60 Vbeta primers and 13 Jbeta primers. Here immunoSEQ multiplex PCR was the method, and the copy in TCRdb shows in-frame clones only, minus some. The sample lists 90,000 to 100,000 clones, about 81% occurring once. Concerning this clone: What it binds is unknown.

The CDR3 loop spans 15 amino acids. The trim removed 3 bases at V and 6 bases at J, leaving 6 bases unmatched. Germline-derived CDR1 and CDR2 are KGHSH and LQKENI. Study results and limitations: On later analysis, the bulk of CMV-associated TCR beta chains appeared to be HLA-restricted. Links to common viral pathogens appeared, in a later analysis, for several of the most significant clusters.

The V call is TRBV18, the J call TRBJ2-2; 8 bases fit TRBD2. The sequence was obtained from a man between 40 and 49 years old in good health and CMV-seronegative. The material sequenced was PBMCs. CDR3 DNA sequence: TGTGCCAGCTCACCGGGACTAGGGGATTCCGGGGAGCTGTTTTTT. It yields the protein CASSPGLGDSGELFF.